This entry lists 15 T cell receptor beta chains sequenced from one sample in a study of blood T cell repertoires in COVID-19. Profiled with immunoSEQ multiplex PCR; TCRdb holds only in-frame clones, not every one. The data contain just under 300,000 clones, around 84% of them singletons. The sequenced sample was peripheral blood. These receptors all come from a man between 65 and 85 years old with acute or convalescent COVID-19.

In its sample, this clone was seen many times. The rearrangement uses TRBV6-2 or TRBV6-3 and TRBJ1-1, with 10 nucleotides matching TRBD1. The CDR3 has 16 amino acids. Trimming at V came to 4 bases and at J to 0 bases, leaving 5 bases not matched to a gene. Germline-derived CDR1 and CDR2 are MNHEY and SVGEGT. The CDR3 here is CASSSPTGGLNTEAFF. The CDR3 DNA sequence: TGTGCCAGCAGTTCCCCGACAGGGGGCCTGAACACTGAAGCTTTCTTT.

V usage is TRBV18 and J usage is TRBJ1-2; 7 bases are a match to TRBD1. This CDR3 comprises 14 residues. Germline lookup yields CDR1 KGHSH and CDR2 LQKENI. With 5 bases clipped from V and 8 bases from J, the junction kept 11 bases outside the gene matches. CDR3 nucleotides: TGTGCCAGCTCAGCCGAAACAGGGGTTTCAGGCTACACCTTC. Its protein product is CASSAETGVSGYTF.

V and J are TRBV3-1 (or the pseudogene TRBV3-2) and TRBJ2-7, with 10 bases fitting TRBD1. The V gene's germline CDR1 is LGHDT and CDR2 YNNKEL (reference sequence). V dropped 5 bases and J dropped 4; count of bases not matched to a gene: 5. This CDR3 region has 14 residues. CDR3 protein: CASSDRGLSYEQYF. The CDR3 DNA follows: TGTGCCAGCAGCGACAGGGGGCTATCTTACGAGCAGTACTTC.

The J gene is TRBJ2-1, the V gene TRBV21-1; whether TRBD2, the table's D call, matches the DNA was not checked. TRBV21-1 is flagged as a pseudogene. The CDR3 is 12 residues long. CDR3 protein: CASNEGRNEQFF. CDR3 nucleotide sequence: TGTGCCAGCAACGAGGGGAGGAATGAGCAGTTCTTC.

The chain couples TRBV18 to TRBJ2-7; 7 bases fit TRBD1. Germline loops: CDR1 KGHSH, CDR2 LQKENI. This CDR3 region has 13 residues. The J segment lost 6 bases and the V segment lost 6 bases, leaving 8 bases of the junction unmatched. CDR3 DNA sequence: TGTGCCAGCTCCCACGGACAGGAAGCCGAGCAGTACTTC. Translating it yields CASSHGQEAEQYF. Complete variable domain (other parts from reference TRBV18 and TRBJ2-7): NAGVMQNPRHLVRRRGQEARLRCSPMKGHSHVYWYRQLPEEGLKFMVYLQKENIIDESGMPKERFSAEFPKEGPSILRIQQVVRGDSAAYFCASSHGQEAEQYFGPGTRLTVT.

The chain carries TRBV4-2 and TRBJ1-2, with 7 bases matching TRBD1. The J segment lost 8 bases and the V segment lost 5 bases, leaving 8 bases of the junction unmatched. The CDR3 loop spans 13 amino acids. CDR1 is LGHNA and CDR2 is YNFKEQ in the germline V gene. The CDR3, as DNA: TGTGCCAGCAGCGCTTCCACAGGGGTCGGCTACACCTTC. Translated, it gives CASSASTGVGYTF.

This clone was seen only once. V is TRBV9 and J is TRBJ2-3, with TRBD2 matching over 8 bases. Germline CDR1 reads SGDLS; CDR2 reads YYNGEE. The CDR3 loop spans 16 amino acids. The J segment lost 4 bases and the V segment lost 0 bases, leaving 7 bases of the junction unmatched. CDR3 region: CASSVANGGAPDTQYF. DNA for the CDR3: TGTGCCAGCAGCGTAGCTAACGGGGGGGCCCCAGATACGCAGTATTTT.

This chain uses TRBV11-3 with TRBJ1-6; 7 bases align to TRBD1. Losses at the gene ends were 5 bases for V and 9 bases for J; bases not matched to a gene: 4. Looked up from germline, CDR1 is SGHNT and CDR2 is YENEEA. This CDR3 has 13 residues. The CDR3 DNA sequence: TGTGCCAGCAGCGTCGACAGGGCTTCACCCCTCCACTTT. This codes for CASSVDRASPLHF.

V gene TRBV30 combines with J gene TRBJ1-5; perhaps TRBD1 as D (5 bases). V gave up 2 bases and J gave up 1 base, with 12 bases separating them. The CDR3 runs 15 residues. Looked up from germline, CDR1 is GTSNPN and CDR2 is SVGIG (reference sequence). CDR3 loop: CAWSWGGRSNQPQHF. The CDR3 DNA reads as TGTGCCTGGAGTTGGGGGGGTCGGAGCAATCAGCCCCAGCATTTT.

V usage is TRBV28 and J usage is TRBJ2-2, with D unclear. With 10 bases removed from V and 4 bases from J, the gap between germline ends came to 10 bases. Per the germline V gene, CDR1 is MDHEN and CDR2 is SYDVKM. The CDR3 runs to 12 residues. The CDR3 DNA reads TGTGCCACCACGGCGGTCACCGGGGAGCTGTTTTTT. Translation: CATTAVTGELFF.

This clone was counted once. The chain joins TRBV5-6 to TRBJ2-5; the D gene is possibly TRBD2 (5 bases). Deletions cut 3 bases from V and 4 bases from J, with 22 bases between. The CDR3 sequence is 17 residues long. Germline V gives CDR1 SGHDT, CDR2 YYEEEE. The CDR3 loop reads CASSYTVRASIGETQYF. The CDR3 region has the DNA TGTGCCAGCAGCTACACAGTGAGGGCGTCGATAGGAGAGACCCAGTACTTC.

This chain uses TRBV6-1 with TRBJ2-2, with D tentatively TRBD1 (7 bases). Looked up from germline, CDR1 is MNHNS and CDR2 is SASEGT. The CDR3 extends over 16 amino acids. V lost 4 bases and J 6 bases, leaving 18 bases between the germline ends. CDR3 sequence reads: CASSVASRGRPGELFF. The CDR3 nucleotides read TGTGCCAGCAGTGTAGCCTCCAGGGGGAGGCCCGGGGAGCTGTTTTTT.

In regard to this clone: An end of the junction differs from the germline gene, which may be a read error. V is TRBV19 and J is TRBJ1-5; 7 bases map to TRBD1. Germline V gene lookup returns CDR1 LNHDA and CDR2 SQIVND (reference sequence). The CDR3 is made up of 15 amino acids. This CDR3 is CASSISRGSSQPQHF. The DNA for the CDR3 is TGTGCCAGTAGTATTTCCAGGGGGAGCAGTCAGCCCCAGCATTTT.

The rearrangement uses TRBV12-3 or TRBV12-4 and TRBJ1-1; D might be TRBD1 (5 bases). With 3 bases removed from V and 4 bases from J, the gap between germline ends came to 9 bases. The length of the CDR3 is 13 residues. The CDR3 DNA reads TGTGCCAGCAGTTTCTACCAGGGCACTGAAGCTTTCTTT. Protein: CASSFYQGTEAFF.

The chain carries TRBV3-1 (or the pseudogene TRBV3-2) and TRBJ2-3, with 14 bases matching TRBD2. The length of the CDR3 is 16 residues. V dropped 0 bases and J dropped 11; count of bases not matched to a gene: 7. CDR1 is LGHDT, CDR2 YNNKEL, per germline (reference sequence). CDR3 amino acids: CASSQDRLAGGRGQYF. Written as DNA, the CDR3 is TGTGCCAGCAGCCAAGACCGACTAGCGGGGGGGAGGGGGCAGTATTTT.